The clone carrying this T cell receptor (beta chain) was detected a few times. As yet, its antigen is unknown. The data were produced by immunoSEQ multiplex PCR, yet TCRdb's version contains in-frame clones alone and is incomplete. This table has roughly 81,000 clones, 80% to 90% appearing once. V was pared by 7 bases and J by 0 bases, with 13 bases between. Germline CDR1 is SGHRS and CDR2 is YFSETQ. This CDR3 has 14 residues. The entry originates in a study of T cell responses to AZD1222 COVID-19 vaccine. Points from the study as a whole: Clonal diversity may have been underestimated in mostly white British donors. Close to half of all spike-specific TCRs reportedly target regions of the variants that are unmutated. Repertoires were obtained solely post-peak T cell response. AZD1222 recipients seropositive at baseline numbered only 6 or 7.

This sample comprised peripheral blood, obtained on day 0 of AZD1222 vaccination. The chain links TRBV5-1 to TRBJ1-1; D is unclear. This sequence originates from an adult in good health. CDR3 sequence: CASLEGSMNTEAFF. The CDR3 coding sequence is TGCGCCAGCCTAGAAGGGAGTATGAACACTGAAGCTTTCTTT.